This TCR beta chain was sequenced during a study of cytomegalovirus exposure and HLA in healthy donors. Study-wide findings and caveats: The study labeled more than 150 TCR beta chains cytomegalovirus-associated. Reportedly, cytomegalovirus status was diagnosed with high sensitivity and specificity.

Assay used: immunoSEQ multiplex PCR; TCRdb lists only in-frame clones, some missing. The sample shows about 98,000 clones, 87% of them seen only once. Note on this clone: Its cognate antigen is unknown.

The sequence derives from a woman in her 30s in good health and CMV-seronegative. Sequencing input: PBMCs.

In DNA form, the CDR3 reads TGTGCCAGCAGCTCAGGACAGCTTCAGCCCCAGCATTTT. Translating gives CASSSGQLQPQHF. The V and J genes are TRBV7-3 and TRBJ1-5, with a weak D call TRBD1 (6 bases). The CDR3 extends over 13 amino acids. Germline CDR1 reads SGHTA; CDR2 reads FQGTGA. V was clipped by 4 bases and J by 6 bases, with 10 bases between them.